These 5 T cell receptor beta chains were all obtained from the same sample, sequenced in a study of T-cell memory formation after mild COVID-19. TCRdb re-derived calls from the 5' RACE reads in MiXCR, one entry per CDR3 protein. The sample has 450,000 or so distinct CDR3 sequences, 20% to 25% seen once; the top ten hold approximately 12%. The sample was PBMCs or a T cell subset sorted from them (not recorded which). These receptors all come from an adult woman who had mild COVID-19 (a few samples of this study predate the infection). Cell type and time point are not known.

In this sample, this clonotype turned up a few times. The chain carries TRBV30 and TRBJ1-1; D call uncertain. Germline CDR1 is GTSNPN and CDR2 is SVGIG (reference sequence). The CDR3 has 12 amino acids. V was shortened by 2 bases and J by 1 base, with 5 bases between the two germline ends. CDR3 bases: TGTGCCTGGAGTAGGAGGAACACTGAAGCTTTCTTT. Translating gives CAWSRRNTEAFF.

Only a few counts were recorded for this clonotype. V usage is TRBV2 and J usage is TRBJ2-7, with 8 bases aligning to TRBD2. This CDR3 region has 15 residues. J lost 4 bases, V lost 9 bases, and 14 bases had no gene match. Germline CDR1 and CDR2: SNHLY and FYNNEI. The CDR3 loop is CARGVREAGVYEQYF. The CDR3 DNA reads as TGTGCCAGAGGCGTCAGAGAAGCGGGGGTGTACGAGCAGTACTTC.

The rearrangement joins TRBV19 to TRBJ2-7, with TRBD2 as a possible D gene (5 bases). This CDR3 region has 15 residues. Germline V gene data show CDR1 as LNHDA and CDR2 as SQIVND (reference sequence). Trimming cost V 5 bases and J 3 bases, with 17 bases left between them. The CDR3 nucleotides are TGTGCCAGTAGTTGGAGCGGAGGTGGAGGCTACGAGCAGTACTTC. Translated, it gives CASSWSGGGGYEQYF.

This clonotype was detected only a few times. CDR3 sequence reads: CASSPPIIDTQYF. In DNA, the CDR3 is TGTGCCAGCTCACCGCCAATAATAGATACGCAGTATTTT. This chain joins TRBV18 and TRBJ2-3; D not resolved. V lost 3 bases to trimming and J lost 5 bases, with 9 bases between them. The V gene's germline CDR1 is KGHSH and CDR2 LQKENI. This CDR3 is built from 13 residues.

The V gene is TRBV7-6, the J gene TRBJ2-1, with D uncertain. V dropped 8 bases and J dropped 7 bases, with 9 bases sitting between them. The CDR3 consists of 11 residues. Per germline, CDR1 SGHVS and CDR2 FNYEAQ. The CDR3 region has the DNA TGTGCCAGCGCGTCGGAAAATGAGCAGTTCTTC. Its translation is CASASENEQFF.